This TCR beta chain was sequenced in a study of shared clonotypes between healthy human individuals. Relative to its sample, this clone is medium-sized. Other DNA sequences of this sample code for an identical CDR3. TCRdb's copy holds only in-frame clones and misses some; the assay was immunoSEQ multiplex PCR. The sample lists about 490,000 clones, approximately 81% seen once, with 12% in the top ten. Unsorted samples used 85 million to 90 million PBMCs for genomic DNA. CDR3 length: 13 residues. In germline, CDR1 is MGHDK, CDR2 SYGVNS. Deletions cut 5 bases from V and 1 base from J, with 8 bases between.

The TCR originated in a middle-aged woman in good health. Some clones in this sample may be carry-over from other donors' samples. The chain links TRBV25-1 to TRBJ1-1, with D maybe TRBD1 (6 bases). Input material: PBMCs. The CDR3 loop is CASSPRGNTEAFF. In DNA form, the CDR3 reads TGTGCCAGCAGTCCCAGGGGGAACACTGAAGCTTTCTTT.